This is a list of T cell receptor beta chains from one sample in a study of blood T cell repertoires in COVID-19. Clones were read by immunoSEQ multiplex PCR, and TCRdb kept only the in-frame ones, dropping some. The table includes about 57,000 clones, 70% to 90% detected once. The specimen was PBMCs or T cells enriched from blood (not recorded which). Every receptor here comes from a woman aged 40 to 55 with acute COVID-19. Both conserved end residues are trimmed from each CDR3. Clone size, where shown, is once, few, many, or a class for clones that have expanded.

>once|TRBV3-1/TRBV3-2
ASSQPRQRGNTIY
>NA|TRBV27
ASSLVGGNQPQH
>NA|TRBV28
ASKDRGEKLF
>few|TRBV5-1
ASSVALNTEAF
>NA|TRBV5-1
ASSPLAASGGARGTGELF
>NA|TRBV7-6
ASSLSGSHLDPSREQY
>NA|TRBV25-1
ASSEGLSLSYEQY
>NA|TRBV5-1
ASSSGPGNNEQF
>NA|TRBV24-1
ATSVLETQY
>NA|TRBV29-1
SGGQNTGELF
>NA|TRBV28
ASSGTNNSPLH
>NA|TRBV7-6
ASSLEGRASYEQY
>NA|TRBV7-3
ASSFQGQNSPLH
>once|TRBV7-2
ASSLFRTSGISTYEQY
>NA|TRBV2
ASRRGQGAGDPEAF
>NA|TRBV27
TQTQAGYT
>NA|TRBV6-5
ASSYPTGRAF
>few|TRBV5-1
ASSLTGVRFSEKLF
>NA|TRBV5-6
ASSRRGGVGNEQF
>NA|TRBV5-1
ASSLGIGGSTEAF
>few|TRBV11-2
AGSTGAYEQY
>NA|TRBV5-3
ARSLAWGGQGAYNEQF
>NA|TRBV2
ASSGSQETQY
>NA|TRBV2
ASSSGQGNSPLH
>NA|TRBV15
ATSSGEGGSGSPLH
>few|TRBV12-5
ASGLGTSQETQY
>NA|TRBV7-8
ASSFVDRGVNSPLH
>NA|TRBV12-3/TRBV12-4
ASKGGGQETQY
>NA|TRBV18
ASSPRTGSPETQY
>few|TRBV2
ASSEALLTGGVYEQY
>NA|TRBV28
ASSPRDRPSAEAF
>NA|TRBV6-5
ASSSTGGETQY
>NA|TRBV6-4
ASSGGQRSTDTQY
>NA|TRBV9
ASSVGFRVSGNTIY
>NA|TRBV25-1
ASARSREQY
>NA|TRBV27
ASNGGGSNSPLH
>NA|TRBV5-8
ASSGTGTYNEQF